Described below is a single TCR beta chain sequence and its context. Its cognate antigen is unknown. Primers included in the PCR were 60 Vbeta and 13 Jbeta primers. The repertoire was sequenced with immunoSEQ multiplex PCR; TCRdb's copy has only in-frame clones and lacks some. The sample contains more than 95,000 clones, around 82% of which appear only once. Germline V gene lookup returns CDR1 LGHNA and CDR2 YSLEER. J was trimmed by 6 bases and V by 0 bases; bases with no gene match: 7. The CDR3 runs to 15 residues. These data belong to a study of cytomegalovirus exposure and HLA in healthy donors. Whole-study results and caveats: CMV serostatus stood as the only immune exposure information on hand.

Participants comprised healthy donors of bone marrow. The sample was PBMCs. The source of this sequence is a man aged 40-50 years in good health and CMV-seronegative. The J gene is TRBJ1-1, the V gene TRBV4-3, with TRBD1 matching over 7 bases. Here the CDR3 reads CASSQETGIGPEAFF. The CDR3 bases are TGCGCCAGCAGCCAAGAGACAGGGATTGGGCCTGAAGCTTTCTTT.